Below, 10 T cell receptor beta chains from the same sample are listed, as sequenced in a study of OX40 agonist ivuxolimab in advanced cancers. Profiling relied on immunoSEQ multiplex PCR, and the TCRdb table lists in-frame clones only, not all of them. The sample consists of tens of thousands of clones, roughly 84% of them appearing once. The source material was CD4+ or CD8+ T cells sorted from blood, sampled in a trial of the OX40 agonist ivuxolimab. The receptor source for this set is an adult with an advanced solid tumor such as melanoma, head and neck, liver or kidney cancer.

This chain links TRBV5-1 with TRBJ1-1; D gene uncertain. In germline, CDR1 is SGHRS, CDR2 YFSETQ. The CDR3 extends over 14 amino acids. Trimming removed 5 bases from V and 2 bases from J, with 13 bases in between. CDR3 DNA: TGCGCCAGCAGAACAGCCAGCTCAAACACTGAAGCTTTCTTT. Protein: CASRTASSNTEAFF.

The rearrangement uses TRBV5-8 and TRBJ1-2; 8 nucleotides line up with TRBD1. The CDR3 has 15 residues. With 4 bases clipped from V and 7 bases from J, the junction kept 12 bases outside the gene matches. CDR1 and CDR2 from the germline V gene are SGHTS and YDEGEE. CDR3 DNA: TGTGCCAGCAGCAAGACCGGACAGGGCATTGGTGGCTACACCTTC. This gives the protein CASSKTGQGIGGYTF.

The chain uses TRBV12-5 and TRBJ2-1; TRBD2 aligns across 14 bases. With V trimmed by 6 bases and J by 9 bases, 7 bases remained unmatched. This CDR3 comprises 15 residues. Germline V lookup: CDR1 LGHNT, CDR2 FRNRAP. CDR3: CASGPRLAGGVEQFF. CDR3 DNA: TGTGCTAGTGGCCCGAGACTAGCGGGGGGGGTTGAGCAGTTCTTC.

The chain uses TRBV9 and TRBJ1-2; D not certain. The V end lost 3 bases, the J end lost 4 bases, and 4 bases lay between the germline ends. The CDR3 is made up of 11 amino acids. Per germline, CDR1 SGDLS and CDR2 YYNGEE. The CDR3 nucleotides read TGTGCCAGCAGCGCCGTCTATGGCTACACCTTC. Protein product: CASSAVYGYTF.

The chain combines TRBV11-2 with TRBJ2-4; D is unclear. Germline values: CDR1 SGHAT, CDR2 FQNNGV. V was shortened by 2 bases and J by 0 bases, with 11 bases between the two germline ends. This CDR3 contains 16 residues. The CDR3 protein is CASSLRPDLAKNIQYF. DNA of the CDR3: TGTGCCAGCAGCTTAAGGCCCGACTTAGCCAAAAACATTCAGTACTTC.

The CDR3, as DNA: TGTGCCAGCAGCTCTCAGGTCTACACCATATATTTT. This translates into CASSSQVYTIYF. This sequence joins TRBV7-9 and TRBJ1-3; D remains ambiguous. Germline V gene sequence: CDR1 SEHNR, CDR2 FQNEAQ (reference sequence). The CDR3 is 12 amino acids. Trimming shortened V by 4 bases and J by 8 bases, and 9 bases separated the two germline ends. The complete variable domain, with remaining parts taken from reference TRBV7-9 and TRBJ1-3, reads DTGVSQNPRHKITKRGQNVTFRCDPISEHNRLYWYRQTLGQGPEFLTYFQNEAQLEKSRLLSDRFSAERPKGSFSTLEIQRTEQGDSAMYLCASSSQVYTIYFGEGSWLTVV.

The rearrangement joins TRBV7-2 to TRBJ1-1, with D tentatively TRBD1 (6 bases). The V gene lost 5 bases and the J gene lost 5 bases, with 15 bases spanning the gap. The CDR3 totals 14 residues. Germline lookup yields CDR1 SGHTA and CDR2 FQGNSA. The CDR3 nucleotides read TGTGCCAGCAGCCTCCGACAGGTCGGGACTGAAGCTTTCTTT. Its translation is CASSLRQVGTEAFF.

This chain connects TRBV7-2 to TRBJ2-1, with D maybe TRBD2 (5 bases). This CDR3 contains 15 residues. Germline CDR1 is SGHTA and CDR2 is FQGNSA. The V gene lost 5 bases and the J gene lost 5 bases, with 16 bases spanning the gap. CDR3 residues: CASSPRAGIDNEQFF. The DNA of the CDR3 is TGTGCCAGCAGCCCGAGGGCAGGTATTGACAATGAGCAGTTCTTC.

The V gene is TRBV10-3, the J gene TRBJ1-6; TRBD1 aligns across 8 bases. The V and J ends lost 7 bases and 5 bases, in that order; junction bases with no gene match: 1. Germline V lookup: CDR1 ENHRY, CDR2 SYGVKD. This CDR3 has 13 amino acids. This CDR3 reads CAITGGDNSPLHF. The CDR3 region has the DNA TGTGCCATCACAGGGGGCGATAATTCACCCCTCCACTTT.

V usage is TRBV6-6 and J usage is TRBJ2-2, with TRBD2 matching 11 bases. The germline gives CDR1 MNHNY, CDR2 SVGAGI (reference sequence). The CDR3 is made up of 16 amino acids. V dropped 6 bases and J dropped 4; count of bases not matched to a gene: 7. Here the CDR3 DNA reads TGTGCCAGCAGAGCGTTAGCGGGGGGGCGCACCGGGGAGCTGTTTTTT. It codes for CASRALAGGRTGELFF.